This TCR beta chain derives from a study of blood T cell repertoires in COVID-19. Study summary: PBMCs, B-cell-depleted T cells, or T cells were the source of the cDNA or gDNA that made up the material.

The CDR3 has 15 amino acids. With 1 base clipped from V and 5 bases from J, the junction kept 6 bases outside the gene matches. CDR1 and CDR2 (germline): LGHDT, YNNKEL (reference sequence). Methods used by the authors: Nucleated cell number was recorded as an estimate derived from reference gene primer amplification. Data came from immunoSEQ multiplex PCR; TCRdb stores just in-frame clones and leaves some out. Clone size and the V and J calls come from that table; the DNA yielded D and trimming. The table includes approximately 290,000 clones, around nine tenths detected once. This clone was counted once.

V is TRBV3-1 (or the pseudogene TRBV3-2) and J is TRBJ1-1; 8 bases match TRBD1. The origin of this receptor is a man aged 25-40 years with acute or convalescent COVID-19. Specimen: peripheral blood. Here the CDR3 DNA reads TGTGCCAGCAGCCAAGTTCTCAGGGGGCGAACTGAAGCTTTCTTT. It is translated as CASSQVLRGRTEAFF.